This T cell receptor (beta chain) is drawn from a study of beta chain features in type 1 diabetes. General observations from the study: The study left unresolved whether HLA type influences TCRB rearrangement.

Germline loops: CDR1 SGHTS, CDR2 YDEGEE. The V and J ends lost 0 bases and 7 bases respectively, with 10 bases between them. This CDR3 contains 13 residues. Every isolated RNA sample was fully reverse transcribed, so sequencing captured expressed TCRB transcripts. The repertoire was sequenced with immunoSEQ multiplex PCR; TCRdb's copy has only in-frame clones and lacks some. Of tens of thousands of clones in the sample, about half are singletons; the top ten hold roughly 0.7%. A word on this clone: Its target is unknown.

The source of this sequence is a woman aged 18-30 years in good health. This sequence joins TRBV5-8 and TRBJ1-1; TRBD1 is a possible D gene (5 bases). Specimen: central memory CD4+ T cells from blood. CDR3 bases: TGTGCCAGCAGCTTGGCTAGTGACAGTGAAGCTTTCTTT. It codes for CASSLASDSEAFF.